This T cell receptor beta chain was captured in a study of OX40 agonist ivuxolimab in advanced cancers. Regarding the study in general: Ivuxolimab was an agonistic, fully human IgG2 monoclonal antibody directed against OX40 (CD134), a costimulatory receptor. Intravenous ivuxolimab was administered to patients every 2 weeks at six dose levels: 0.01, 0.1, 0.3, 1.5, 3 and 10 mg/kg. A male proportion of approximately 83% and a mean age of 60 years, ranging from roughly 23 to 90, were recorded for the dose-escalation cohort. Partial responses occurred in three dose-escalation patients, of whom one had hepatocellular carcinoma and two had cutaneous melanoma. The paper reports the monotherapy dose-escalation portion (N of about 50 patients) of the phase I ivuxolimab trial. Prior anti-PD-1, anti-PD-L1 or anti-CTLA-4 therapy was permitted, and about two fifths of dose-escalation patients had received checkpoint inhibitors. Peripheral TCRbeta sequencing was intended to test whether TCR sequence diversity was altered and clonal T-cell expansion was caused by ivuxolimab. Among the roughly 52 dose-escalation patients, approximately 20 had hepatocellular carcinoma, roughly 15 melanoma, 9 renal cell carcinoma and 9 head and neck cancer.

For sequencing of the TCRbeta CDR3 region, genomic DNA was extracted from the sorted cells. TCRbeta CDR3 regions were sequenced using the immunoSEQ Assay. Not all clones reach the TCRdb copy of this immuneACCESS table, which keeps in-frame sequences only. Checked studies attribute under half of the gap to unresolved V genes and leave the rest unexplained. The sample data list 60,000 to 85,000 clones, and around nine tenths of these were observed just once. The leading ten clones occupy less than 3% of the sample. Patients with a history of autoimmune disease or receiving systemic immunosuppression were excluded from the trial. Peripheral blood for TCR sequencing was collected from all dose cohorts at baseline, on cycle 4 day 1, and on cycle 7 day 1. The samples were drawn from a first-in-human, open-label, multicenter phase I dose-escalation trial of ivuxolimab. The trial enrolled adults with locally advanced or metastatic head and neck squamous cell, hepatocellular, melanoma or renal cell carcinoma. CD4+ and CD8+ T cells were sorted separately from peripheral blood before TCR sequencing.

This clone was observed a handful of times. Its antigen has not been determined. No base qualities exist here, and no much larger clone lies one base off it. What the study reported, not specific to this receptor: Low levels of normalized T-cell clonal expansion were also seen in some patients who did not respond. In partial responders in the 0.1-3.0 mg/kg groups, normalized peripheral clonal expansion was found to be among the lowest, especially among CD8+ T cells. The antigen specificity of the clonally expanded peripheral T cells was not determined. Clonal expansion of both CD4+ and CD8+ blood T cells was observed from baseline to week 6 at doses 0.1 to 3.0 mg/kg. After ivuxolimab, CD8+ T cells had more expanded clones than CD4+ T cells on average.

The germline V gene encodes CDR1 LNHDA and CDR2 SQIVND (reference sequence). The V end loses 2 bases and the J end loses 6 bases, and a stretch of 5 bases separates them. Including the terminal cysteine and phenylalanine, the CDR3 comprises 12 residues. Left in the record is the CDR3 DNA by itself, 36 bases read in frame from the first base. The source of this sequence is an adult with an advanced solid tumor such as melanoma, head and neck, liver or kidney cancer. This chain joins TRBV19 to TRBJ1-5, with the D gene not confidently named. The source material was CD4+ or CD8+ T cells sorted from blood, sampled in a trial of the OX40 agonist ivuxolimab. The CDR3 protein: CASSINGQPQHF. The DNA reads TGTGCCAGTAGTATAAACGGTCAGCCCCAGCATTTT.